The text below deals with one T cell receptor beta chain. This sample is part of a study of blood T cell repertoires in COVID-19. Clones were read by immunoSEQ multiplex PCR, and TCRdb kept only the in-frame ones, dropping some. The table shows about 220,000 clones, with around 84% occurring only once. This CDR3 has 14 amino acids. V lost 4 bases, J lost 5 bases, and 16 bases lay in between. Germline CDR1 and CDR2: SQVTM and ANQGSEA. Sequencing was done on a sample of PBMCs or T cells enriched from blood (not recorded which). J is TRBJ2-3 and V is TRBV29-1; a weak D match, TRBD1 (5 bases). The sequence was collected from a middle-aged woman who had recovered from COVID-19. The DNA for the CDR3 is TGCAGCGTTGTTATAGGGGCCATCGGAGATACGCAGTATTTT. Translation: CSVVIGAIGDTQYF.